This entry concerns a single T cell receptor (beta chain). This entry is derived from a study of T cell changes during pregnancy in multiple sclerosis. V lost 3 bases, J lost 4 bases, and 10 bases lay in between. This CDR3 spans 14 amino acids. Germline V gene lookup returns CDR1 MGHRA and CDR2 YSYEKL. Repertoires were generated with immunoSEQ multiplex PCR, while TCRdb's copy carries only in-frame clones and drops some. This sample has tens of thousands of clones, with more than 75% found just once. Material: CD8+ T cells from peripheral blood mononuclear cells, obtained before pregnancy. The chain has TRBV4-1 and TRBJ1-5, with D perhaps matching TRBD1 (6 bases). This sequence was found in a female donor with multiple sclerosis, enrolled in a pregnancy study. In DNA, the CDR3 is TGCGCCAGCAGCCATAGACAGGTAAATCAGCCCCAGCATTTT. Protein sequence: CASSHRQVNQPQHF.